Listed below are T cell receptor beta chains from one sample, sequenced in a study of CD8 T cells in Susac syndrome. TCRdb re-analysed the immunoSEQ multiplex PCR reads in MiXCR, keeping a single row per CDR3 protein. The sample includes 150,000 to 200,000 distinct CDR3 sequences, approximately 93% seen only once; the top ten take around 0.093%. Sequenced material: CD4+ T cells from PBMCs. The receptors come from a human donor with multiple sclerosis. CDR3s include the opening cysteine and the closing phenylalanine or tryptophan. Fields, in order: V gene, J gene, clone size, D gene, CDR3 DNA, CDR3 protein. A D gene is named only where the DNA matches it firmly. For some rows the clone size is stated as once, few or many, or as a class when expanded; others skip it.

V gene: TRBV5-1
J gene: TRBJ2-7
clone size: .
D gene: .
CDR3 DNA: TGCGCCAGCAGCCAAACCTCTTCAGAGCAGTACTTC
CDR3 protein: CASSQTSSEQYF

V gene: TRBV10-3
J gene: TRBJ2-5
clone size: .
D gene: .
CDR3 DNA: TGTGCCATCAGTGTCGCGGGGTACCAAGAGACCCAGTACTTC
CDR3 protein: CAISVAGYQETQYF

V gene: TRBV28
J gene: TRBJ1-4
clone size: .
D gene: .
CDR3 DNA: TGTGCCAGCAGTTCCCCCCGTGGAACTAATGAAAAACTGTTTTTT
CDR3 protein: CASSSPRGTNEKLFF

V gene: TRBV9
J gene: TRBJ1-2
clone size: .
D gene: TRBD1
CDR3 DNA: TGTGCCAGCAGCGCCGGGACAGGGGGCGTCACCTTC
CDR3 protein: CASSAGTGGVTF

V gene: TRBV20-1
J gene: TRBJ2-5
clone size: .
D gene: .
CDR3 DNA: TGCAGTGCCCTCACTAGTTCGCCCGAGACCCAGTACTTC
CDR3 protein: CSALTSSPETQYF

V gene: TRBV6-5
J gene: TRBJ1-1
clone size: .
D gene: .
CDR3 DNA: TGTGCCAGCAGTTACTCCGGGGTTATGAACACTGAAGCTTTCTTT
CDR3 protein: CASSYSGVMNTEAFF

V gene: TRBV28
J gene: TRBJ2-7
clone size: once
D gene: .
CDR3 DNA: TGTGCCAGCAGTTCCCCTCCGGACGGAGCTACGGAGCAGTACTTC
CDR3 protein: CASSSPPDGATEQYF

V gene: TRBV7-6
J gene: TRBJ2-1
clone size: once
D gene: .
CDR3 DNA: TGTGCCAGCAGCTTAGCGAGGGGGGGGTTAACCTACAATGAGCAGTTCTTC
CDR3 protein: CASSLARGGLTYNEQFF

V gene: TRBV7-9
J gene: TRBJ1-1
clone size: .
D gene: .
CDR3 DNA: TGTGCCAGCAGCCCAGACAGGCACACTGAAGCTTTCTTT
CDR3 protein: CASSPDRHTEAFF

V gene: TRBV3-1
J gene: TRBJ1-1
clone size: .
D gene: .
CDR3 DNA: TGTGCCAGCAGCCAATATCTACGGATGAACACTGAAGCTTTCTTT
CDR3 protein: CASSQYLRMNTEAFF

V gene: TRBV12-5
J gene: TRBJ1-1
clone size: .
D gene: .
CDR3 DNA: TGTGCTAGTGGTTTGGAACAGGCCACTGAAGCTTTCTTT
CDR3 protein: CASGLEQATEAFF

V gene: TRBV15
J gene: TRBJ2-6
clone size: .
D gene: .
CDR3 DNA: TGTGCCACCAGCAGAGCCGGGACGGGATTCTCTGGGGCCAACGTCCTGACTTTC
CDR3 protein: CATSRAGTGFSGANVLTF

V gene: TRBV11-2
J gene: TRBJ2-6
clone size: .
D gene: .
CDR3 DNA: TGTGCCAGCAGCGGGGGGCGGTCTGGGGCCAACGTCCTGACTTTC
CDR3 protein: CASSGGRSGANVLTF

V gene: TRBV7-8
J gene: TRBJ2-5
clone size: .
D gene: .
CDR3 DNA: TGTGCCAGCAGCTTAAGCGAATTGGAAGAGACCCAGTACTTC
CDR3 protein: CASSLSELEETQYF

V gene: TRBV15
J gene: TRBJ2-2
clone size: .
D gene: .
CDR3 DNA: TGTGCCACCAGCAGAGATAGAGCCGGGGAGCTGTTTTTT
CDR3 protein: CATSRDRAGELFF

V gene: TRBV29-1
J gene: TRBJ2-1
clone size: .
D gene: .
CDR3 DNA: TGCAGCGTTAGCGGGCTCTCCTACAATGAGCAGTTCTTC
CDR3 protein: CSVSGLSYNEQFF

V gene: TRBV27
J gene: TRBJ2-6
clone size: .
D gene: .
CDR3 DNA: TGTGCCAGCAGTTTAAGTCGAGGCCCTGGGGCCAACGTCCTGACTTTC
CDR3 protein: CASSLSRGPGANVLTF

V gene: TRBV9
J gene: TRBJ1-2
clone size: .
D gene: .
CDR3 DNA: TGTGCCAGCAGCGTAGGGGTTTCGGATGGCTACACCTTC
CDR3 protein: CASSVGVSDGYTF

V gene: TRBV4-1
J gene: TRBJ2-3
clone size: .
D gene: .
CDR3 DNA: TGCGCCAGCAGCCAATTGACTCTAACCACAGATACGCAGTATTTT
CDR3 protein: CASSQLTLTTDTQYF

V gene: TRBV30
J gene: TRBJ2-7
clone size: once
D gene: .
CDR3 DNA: TGTGCCTGGGGACGGGCAGGCTCCTACGAGCAGTACTTC
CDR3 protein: CAWGRAGSYEQYF

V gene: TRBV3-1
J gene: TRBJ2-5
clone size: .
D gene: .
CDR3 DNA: TGTGCCAGCAGCAGGGTCGCCGCGGAGACCCAGTACTTC
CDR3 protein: CASSRVAAETQYF

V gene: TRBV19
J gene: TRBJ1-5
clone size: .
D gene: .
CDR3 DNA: TGTGCCAGCAGAGGGCAGGGCAATCAGCCCCAGCATTTT
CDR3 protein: CASRGQGNQPQHF

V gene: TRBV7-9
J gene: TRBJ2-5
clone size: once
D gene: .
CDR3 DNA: TGTGCCAGCAGCTTATACCAGCAAGAGACCCAGTACTTC
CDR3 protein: CASSLYQQETQYF

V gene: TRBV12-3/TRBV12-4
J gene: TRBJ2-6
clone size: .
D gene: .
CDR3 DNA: TGTGCCAGCAGTGCCGGGACAACCTCTGGGGCCAACGTCCTGACTTTC
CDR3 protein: CASSAGTTSGANVLTF

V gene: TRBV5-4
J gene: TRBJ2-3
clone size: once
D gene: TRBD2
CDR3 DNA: TGTGCCAGCAGCCCTGGTGGCGGGAGAGACACAGATACGCAGTATTTT
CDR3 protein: CASSPGGGRDTDTQYF

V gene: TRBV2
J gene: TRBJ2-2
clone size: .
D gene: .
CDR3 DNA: TGTACCAGCAGGGGGGGTACAAACACCGGGGAGCTGTTTTTT
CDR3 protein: CTSRGGTNTGELFF

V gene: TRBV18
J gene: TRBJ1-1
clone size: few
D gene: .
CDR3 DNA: TGTGCCAGCTCACCACCAGGAGGGAACACTGAAGCTTTCTTT
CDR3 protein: CASSPPGGNTEAFF

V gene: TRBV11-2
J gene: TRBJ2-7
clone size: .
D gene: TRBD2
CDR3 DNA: TGTGCCAGCAGCCCCCCCCCGACTAGCCTCATCTACGAGCAGTACTTC
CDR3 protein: CASSPPPTSLIYEQYF

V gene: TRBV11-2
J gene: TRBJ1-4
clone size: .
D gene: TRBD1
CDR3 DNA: TGTGCCAGCAGCTTGGGACAGCTTGGGCGGAAACTGTTTTTT
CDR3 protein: CASSLGQLGRKLFF

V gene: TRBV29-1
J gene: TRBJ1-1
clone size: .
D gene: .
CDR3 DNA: TGCAGCGTTGGAGCCGCCGACATGAACACTGAAGCTTTCTTT
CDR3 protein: CSVGAADMNTEAFF

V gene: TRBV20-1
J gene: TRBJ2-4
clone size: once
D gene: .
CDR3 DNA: TGCAGTGCTACTAGCGGGACAGGGAACATTCAGTACTTC
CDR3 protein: CSATSGTGNIQYF

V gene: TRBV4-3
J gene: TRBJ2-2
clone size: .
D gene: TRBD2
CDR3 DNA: TGCGCCAGCAGCCAACTGGTAGCGGGAGGCGGGGAGCTGTTTTTT
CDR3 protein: CASSQLVAGGGELFF

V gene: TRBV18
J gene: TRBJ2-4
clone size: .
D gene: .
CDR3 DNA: TGTGCCAGCTCACCGCCAGGGGAGGGAAACATTCAGTACTTC
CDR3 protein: CASSPPGEGNIQYF

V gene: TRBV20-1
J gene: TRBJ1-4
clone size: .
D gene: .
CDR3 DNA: TGCAGTGCTAGAGATCGGACGACCGGTGAAAAACTGTTTTTT
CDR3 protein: CSARDRTTGEKLFF

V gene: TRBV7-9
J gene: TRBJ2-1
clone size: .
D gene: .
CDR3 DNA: TGTGCCAGCAGCTTCGAACCCGGGGAGTTCTTC
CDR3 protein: CASSFEPGEFF